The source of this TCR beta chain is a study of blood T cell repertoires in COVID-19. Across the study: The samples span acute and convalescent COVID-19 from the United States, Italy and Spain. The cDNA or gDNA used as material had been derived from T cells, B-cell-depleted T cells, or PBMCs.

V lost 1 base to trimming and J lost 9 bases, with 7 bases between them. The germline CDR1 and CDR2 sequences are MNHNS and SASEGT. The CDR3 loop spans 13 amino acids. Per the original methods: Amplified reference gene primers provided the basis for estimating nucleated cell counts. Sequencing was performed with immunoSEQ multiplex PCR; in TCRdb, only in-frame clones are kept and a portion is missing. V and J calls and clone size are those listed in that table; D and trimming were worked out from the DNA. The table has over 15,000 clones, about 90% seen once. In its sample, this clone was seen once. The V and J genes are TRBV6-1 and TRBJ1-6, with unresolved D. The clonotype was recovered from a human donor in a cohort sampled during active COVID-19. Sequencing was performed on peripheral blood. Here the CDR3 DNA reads TGTGCCAGCAGTGAAGAATCAATTTCACCCCTCCACTTT. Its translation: CASSEESISPLHF.